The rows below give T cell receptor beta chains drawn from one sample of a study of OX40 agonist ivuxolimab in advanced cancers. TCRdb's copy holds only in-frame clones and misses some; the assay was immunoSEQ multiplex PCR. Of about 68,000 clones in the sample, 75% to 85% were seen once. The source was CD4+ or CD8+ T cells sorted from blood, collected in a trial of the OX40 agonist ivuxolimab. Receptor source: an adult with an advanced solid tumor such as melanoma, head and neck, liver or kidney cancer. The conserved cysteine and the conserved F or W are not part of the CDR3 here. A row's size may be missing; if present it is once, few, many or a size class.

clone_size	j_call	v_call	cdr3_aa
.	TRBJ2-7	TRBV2	ASSEGTTLIYEQY
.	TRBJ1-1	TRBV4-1	ASSQEGRNTEAF
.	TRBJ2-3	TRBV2	ASSPGGSTDTQY
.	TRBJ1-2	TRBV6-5	ASRYYGQGDYGYT
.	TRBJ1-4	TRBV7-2	ASSHSDGLTRGEKLF
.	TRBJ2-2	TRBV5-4	ASSRGGTGSGGELF
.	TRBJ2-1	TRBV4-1	ASSQLLAGEQF
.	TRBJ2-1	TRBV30	AWTGRTYNEQF
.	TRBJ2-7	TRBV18	ASSPLGQSSYEQY
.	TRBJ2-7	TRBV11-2	ASSPRDDSYEQY
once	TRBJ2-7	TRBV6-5	ASSYSSGTNFYEQY
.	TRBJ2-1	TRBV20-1	SVGRYGEQF
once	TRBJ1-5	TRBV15	ATSRLPRGSAPQH
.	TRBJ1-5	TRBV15	ATSRDRAGGYYQPQH
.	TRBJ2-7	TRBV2	ASSRLAGLYEQY
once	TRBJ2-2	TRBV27	ASRRTGTTNTGELF
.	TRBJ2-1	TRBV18	ASSPPGELAGGRYNEQF
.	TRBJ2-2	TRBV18	ASSSDRGAITGELF
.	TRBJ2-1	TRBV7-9	ASSRLAGGVGEQF
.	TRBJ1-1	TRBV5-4	ASSSAPNTEAF
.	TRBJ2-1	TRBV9	ASTYRDSYNEQF
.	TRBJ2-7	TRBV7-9	ASRLLMRDEQY
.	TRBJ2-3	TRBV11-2	ASSLARERDTQY
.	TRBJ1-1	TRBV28	ASHVGMNTEAF
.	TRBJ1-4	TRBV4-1	ASRDRGGTNEKLF
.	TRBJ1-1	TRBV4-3	ASSQSGVPEAF
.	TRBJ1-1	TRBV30	AWIDRSNTEAF
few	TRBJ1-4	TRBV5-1	ASSLGQPSDEKLF